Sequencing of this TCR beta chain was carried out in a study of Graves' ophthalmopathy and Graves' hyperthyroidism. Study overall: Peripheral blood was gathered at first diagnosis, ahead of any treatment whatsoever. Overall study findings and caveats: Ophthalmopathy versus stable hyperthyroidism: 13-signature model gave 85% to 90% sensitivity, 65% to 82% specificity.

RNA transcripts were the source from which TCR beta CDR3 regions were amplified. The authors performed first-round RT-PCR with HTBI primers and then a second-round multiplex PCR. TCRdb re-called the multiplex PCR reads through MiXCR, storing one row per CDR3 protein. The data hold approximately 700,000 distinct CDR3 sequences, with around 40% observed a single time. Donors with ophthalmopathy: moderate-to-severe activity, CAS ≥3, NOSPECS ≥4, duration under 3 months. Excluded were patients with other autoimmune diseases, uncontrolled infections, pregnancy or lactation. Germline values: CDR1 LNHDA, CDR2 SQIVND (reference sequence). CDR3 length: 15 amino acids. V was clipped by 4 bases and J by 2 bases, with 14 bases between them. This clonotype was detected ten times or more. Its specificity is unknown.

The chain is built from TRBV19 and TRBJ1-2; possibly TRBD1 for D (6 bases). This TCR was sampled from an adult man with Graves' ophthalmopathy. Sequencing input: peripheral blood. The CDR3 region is CASSTRRRGNYGYTF. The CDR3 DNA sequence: TGTGCCAGTAGTACCCGGCGGAGGGGGAACTATGGCTACACCTTC.